The 30 T cell receptor beta chains below come from one sample, sequenced in a study of tumor and adjacent non-tumor tissue in lung cancer. This sample's RNA came from whole unsorted tissue. The normal lung tissue was taken more than 3 cm from the tumor edge. The library came from three nested PCR rounds adapted from ARM-PCR protocols. Each CDR3 protein is one row after TCRdb ran MiXCR on the multiplex PCR reads. The data hold around 100,000 distinct CDR3 sequences, with over 55% observed a single time. Sequenced material: distant non-tumor lung tissue. Receptors originate from a man under 40 with non-small cell lung cancer.

The chain has TRBV4-1 and TRBJ1-5; D ambiguous. The CDR3 is made up of 15 amino acids. Looked up from germline, CDR1 is MGHRA and CDR2 is YSYEKL. The V end was cut by 0 bases, the J end by 5 bases, with 11 bases between. The CDR3 DNA follows: TGCGCCAGCAGCCAAGATGGGCTTTGCTATCAGCCCCAGCATTTT. Residues: CASSQDGLCYQPQHF.

This clonotype appeared many times. This sequence joins TRBV12-3 or TRBV12-4 and TRBJ2-3; D gene ambiguous. CDR3 length equals 12 residues. V was clipped by 5 bases and J by 7 bases, with 10 bases between them. The CDR3 DNA sequence: TGTGCCAGCAGTGTCAGTGTAAATACGCAGTATTTT. Translation: CASSVSVNTQYF.

This clonotype was seen more than once but under ten times. One end of the junction is discordant with germline, which a read error may explain. J is TRBJ2-5 and V is TRBV11-2; possibly TRBD1 for D (6 bases). The CDR3 covers 15 residues. CDR1 and CDR2 (germline): SGHAT, FQNNGV. For the CDR3, the DNA is TGCGCCAGCAAACCTGGCAGGGGCGCAGAAGAGACCCAGTACTTC. It yields the protein CASKPGRGAEETQYF.

The chain combines TRBV5-1 with TRBJ2-5; the D gene is possibly TRBD2 (6 bases). Germline lookup yields CDR1 SGHRS and CDR2 YFSETQ. This CDR3 has 15 residues. V shed 4 bases and J shed 2 bases, with 15 bases lying between them. CDR3 residues: CASSPRVGGQETQYF. The CDR3 DNA is TGCGCCAGCAGCCCCCGGGTCGGGGGACAAGAGACCCAGTACTTC.

This clonotype was picked up many times. V is TRBV6-2 or TRBV6-3 and J is TRBJ2-5; 8 bases agree with TRBD2. The trim removed 5 bases at V and 5 bases at J, leaving 10 bases unmatched. Germline V gene lookup returns CDR1 MNHEY and CDR2 SVGEGT. This CDR3 is 15 amino acids long. CDR3 DNA: TGTGCCAGCAGTCCCCGTGGACTAGCCTCCGAGACCCAGTACTTC. Amino acids: CASSPRGLASETQYF.

This clonotype was seen ten or more times. This chain links TRBV20-1 with TRBJ2-5; 8 nucleotides agree with TRBD2. Germline V CDR1 and CDR2: DFQATT, SNEGSKA (reference sequence). This CDR3 contains 13 residues. Trimming at V came to 7 bases and at J to 6 bases, leaving 10 bases not matched to a gene. CDR3 loop: CSGIGGGKKTQYF. Here the CDR3 DNA reads TGCAGTGGGATTGGCGGGGGGAAAAAGACCCAGTACTTC.

The chain links TRBV6-2 or TRBV6-3 to TRBJ1-5; the match to TRBD1 covers 11 bases. The CDR3 has 14 residues. Germline V gene lookup returns CDR1 MNHEY and CDR2 SVGEGT. J was trimmed by 11 bases and V by 7 bases; bases with no gene match: 10. The CDR3 sequence: CASNSGQGVQAQHF. For the CDR3, the DNA is TGTGCCAGCAATTCGGGACAGGGGGTACAGGCCCAGCATTTT.

About this clonotype itself: An end of the junction does not agree with germline; a read error may underlie this. The V call is TRBV4-1, the J call TRBJ2-7, with 10 bases aligning to TRBD1. CDR3 size: 19 residues. CDR1 is MGHRA and CDR2 is YSYEKL in the germline V gene. The CDR3 here is CASRQGETGGIGETYEQYF. The CDR3 DNA reads TGCGCCAGCAGGCAAGGGGAGACAGGGGGCATTGGGGAGACCTACGAGCAGTACTTC.

This clonotype was observed a handful of times. This chain uses TRBV5-1 with TRBJ2-2; D ambiguous. The CDR3 has 15 residues. V was pared by 1 base and J by 10 bases, with 17 bases between. Germline V gene data show CDR1 as SGHRS and CDR2 as YFSETQ. CDR3 nucleotide sequence: TGCGCCAGCAGCTTGAGTACTCTATCGAAAGAGGAGCTGTTTTTT. Residues: CASSLSTLSKEELFF.

The chain links TRBV19 to TRBJ1-1; TRBD1 matches at 8 bases. The germline CDR1 and CDR2 sequences are LNHDA and SQIVND (reference sequence). There are 14 residues in the CDR3. The J segment lost 2 bases and the V segment lost 4 bases, leaving 3 bases of the junction unmatched. The CDR3 spells CASSRGTGNTEAFF. CDR3 DNA sequence: TGTGCCAGTAGTAGGGGGACAGGTAACACTGAAGCTTTCTTT.

On this clonotype itself: The junction departs from germline at one end; a sequencing error may be responsible. The CDR3 sequence: CSVPGQGAYGQYF. The CDR3 DNA is TGTAGTGTCCCGGGACAGGGGGCTTACGGGCAGTACTTC. The V call is TRBV20-1, the J call TRBJ2-7; TRBD1 agrees at 12 bases. Germline values: CDR1 DFQATT, CDR2 SNEGSKA (reference sequence). This CDR3 region has 13 residues.

Regarding this clonotype: This could be a read error, since a much larger clone is one nucleotide away. The chain joins TRBV11-2 to TRBJ2-1; D is perhaps TRBD1 or TRBD2 (5 bases each). CDR1 SGHAT and CDR2 FQNNGV come from the germline V gene. The CDR3 runs 13 residues. CDR3 DNA sequence: TGTGCCAGCAGCTTAGATCGGGGCAATGGGCAGTTCTTC. Translating it yields CASSLDRGNGQFF.

This clonotype came up many times. V and J are TRBV20-1 and TRBJ2-7; D not resolved. Germline-derived CDR1 and CDR2 are DFQATT and SNEGSKA (reference sequence). V dropped 4 bases and J dropped 7 bases, with 14 bases sitting between them. CDR3 size: 12 residues. CDR3 protein: CSATGSIGEQYF. The DNA of the CDR3 is TGCAGTGCTACAGGCTCAATTGGAGAGCAGTACTTC.

Only one count was recorded for this clonotype. The chain recombines TRBV9 with TRBJ2-2, with D tentatively TRBD1 (5 bases). Trimming took off 1 base at V and 3 bases at J, with 13 bases between the two ends. In germline, CDR1 is SGDLS, CDR2 YYNGEE. CDR3 size: 16 residues. The CDR3 DNA reads TGTGCCAGCAGCGTAATGTTCGGACACTACACCGGGGAGCTGTTTTTT. This sequence encodes CASSVMFGHYTGELFF.

To note about this clonotype: One end of the junction fails to match germline, which may point to a read error. The CDR3 is CSARDFFVGRPNERYF. In nucleotides, the CDR3 is TGCAGTGCTAGAGATTTTTTTGTCGGACGGCCCAACGAGCGGTACTTC. The chain couples TRBV20-1 to TRBJ2-7; D gene unclear. The CDR3 is 16 residues long. The germline gives CDR1 DFQATT, CDR2 SNEGSKA (reference sequence).

In its sample, this clonotype was seen many times. V is TRBV12-3 or TRBV12-4 and J is TRBJ2-4, with 7 bases aligning to TRBD1. The CDR3 contains 15 residues. V lost 2 bases and J lost 9; bases outside the gene matches: 10. CDR3 in DNA: TGTGCCAGCAGTTTATCCCTCAGGGGGAGAGGCATTCAGTACTTC. This encodes CASSLSLRGRGIQYF.

This clonotype was found many times. At one end, the junction sequence differs from germline, possibly due to a read error. V usage is TRBV11-2 and J usage is TRBJ2-5, with 9 bases fitting TRBD1. Germline values: CDR1 SGHAT, CDR2 FQNNGV. The CDR3 runs to 17 residues. CDR3 region: CASSLVASGQGGETQNF. In nucleotides, the CDR3 is TGTGCCAGCAGCTTAGTCGCTTCGGGACAGGGCGGGGAGACCCAGAACTTC. The full variable domain, its missing parts supplied by reference TRBV11-2 and TRBJ2-5, is EAGVAQSPRYKIIEKRQSVAFWCNPISGHATLYWYQQILGQGPKLLIQFQNNGVVDDSQLPKDRFSAERLKGVDSTLKIQPAKLEDSAVYLCASSLVASGQGGETQNFGPGTRLLVL.

In this sample, this clonotype turned up many times. V usage is TRBV10-1 and J usage is TRBJ2-3; 7 nucleotides align to TRBD2. Germline V lookup: CDR1 WNHNN, CDR2 SYGVQD (reference sequence). The CDR3 runs 13 residues. V was pared by 0 bases and J by 8 bases, with 2 bases of the junction left unmatched. CDR3 in amino acids: CASSESSGGTQYF. The CDR3 nucleotides read TGCGCCAGCAGTGAGTCCTCGGGGGGTACGCAGTATTTT.

For this clonotype: A clone one base away is much larger, so this may be a read error. In DNA, the CDR3 is TGTGCCAGCAGTTACTTAGGGACGAGCTACACCTTC. Translation gives CASSYLGTSYTF. The V gene is TRBV6-5, the J gene TRBJ1-2, with D maybe TRBD1 (5 bases). CDR1 MNHEY and CDR2 SVGAGI come from the germline V gene. V shed 1 base and J shed 9 bases, with 9 bases lying between them. The CDR3 runs to 12 residues.

In the case of this clonotype: One end of the junction is discordant with germline, which a read error may explain. The V gene is TRBV6-6, the J gene TRBJ1-1; no clear D gene. CDR3 length: 13 amino acids. CDR1 and CDR2 (germline): MNHNY, SVGAGI (reference sequence). The CDR3 reads CASTKGTDTEALF. The CDR3 region has the DNA TGTGCCAGCACCAAGGGTACGGATACTGAAGCTCTCTTT.

This clonotype was detected only a few times. It may be a read error: a sequence one base away is much more abundant. The chain recombines TRBV6-5 with TRBJ1-2, with D possibly being TRBD1 (5 bases). Germline loops: CDR1 MNHEY, CDR2 SVGAGI. The CDR3 has 14 amino acids. V was shortened by 8 bases and J by 0 bases, with 13 bases between the two germline ends. Here the CDR3 reads CASGRVTANYGYTF. In nucleotides, the CDR3 is TGTGCCAGCGGTCGGGTGACAGCTAACTATGGCTACACCTTC.

The chain uses TRBV5-5 and TRBJ1-1; D uncertain. Germline CDR1 reads SGHKS; CDR2 reads YYEKEE (reference sequence). The CDR3 extends over 16 amino acids. Trimming cost V 4 bases and J 1 base, with 17 bases left between them. Here the CDR3 DNA reads TGTGCCAGCAGCCATCCCTCGCAGACGCCGAACACTGAAGCTTTCTTT. Translated, it gives CASSHPSQTPNTEAFF.

The table lists this clonotype with a count of one. A read error may account for a junction end that differs from germline. The chain recombines TRBV4-2 with TRBJ2-3; D perhaps matches TRBD2 (5 bases). Germline assignment: CDR1 LGHNA and CDR2 YNFKEQ. This CDR3 spans 13 amino acids. As DNA, the CDR3 is TGTGCCAGCAGCCCCCGGCCACGGGATATGCAGTATTTT. Its protein is CASSPRPRDMQYF.

Turning to this clonotype: Lacking the conserved final phenylalanine or tryptophan, this CDR3 likely reflects a read error. The chain combines TRBV11-2 with TRBJ2-1; 7 positions match TRBD1. From germline, CDR1 is SGHAT and CDR2 FQNNGV. The CDR3 is made up of 15 amino acids. The CDR3 DNA reads TGTGCCAACAGCCCATGGACAGGCCACTACAATGAGCAGTTCTCC. It encodes CANSPWTGHYNEQFS.

The chain joins TRBV21-1 to TRBJ1-4; TRBD1 is taken as the D call from the table, unchecked against the DNA. TRBV21-1 represents a pseudogene. The CDR3 has 15 residues. CDR3 DNA sequence: TGTGCCAGCCCAAGGACCGGGAGAGGTAATGAAAAACTGTTTTTT. As protein: CASPRTGRGNEKLFF.

With respect to this clonotype: This clone may be a read error of a much larger clone one base away. This chain joins TRBV6-5 and TRBJ2-7; 11 nucleotides match TRBD2. The CDR3 runs 14 residues. CDR1 is MNHEY, CDR2 SVGAGI, per germline. The CDR3 DNA is TGTGCCCGCAGTTTTAGCGGGGGGGTGGTCGAGCAGTACTTC. Residues: CARSFSGGVVEQYF.

The count of this clonotype is one. Germline and junction disagree at one end, which may indicate a read error. The rearrangement uses TRBV20-1 and TRBJ2-1, with 7 bases matching TRBD2. In germline, CDR1 is DFQATT, CDR2 SNEGSKA (reference sequence). The CDR3 is 15 amino acids. This CDR3 reads CGARIAGHSYNEQFF. The CDR3 bases are TGCGGTGCTAGGATAGCGGGTCACTCCTACAATGAGCAGTTCTTC.

Of note for this clonotype: Germline and junction disagree at one end, which may indicate a read error. The chain recombines TRBV12-3 or TRBV12-4 with TRBJ2-1, with TRBD2 matching over 9 bases. This CDR3 has 15 amino acids. The CDR3 loop is CASSHRTSVYNEQFF. The CDR3 DNA is TGTGCCAGCAGTCACAGGACTAGCGTGTACAATGAGCAATTCTTC.

V usage is TRBV4-2 and J usage is TRBJ1-6; D is ambiguous. Germline V gene sequence: CDR1 LGHNA, CDR2 YNFKEQ. V lost 0 bases, J lost 15 bases, and 15 bases lay in between. This CDR3 region has 14 residues. This CDR3 reads CASSQEVRVALLHF. CDR3 nucleotides: TGTGCCAGCAGCCAAGAAGTTAGGGTTGCTCTCCTCCACTTT.

J is TRBJ2-1 and V is TRBV5-1, with D possibly being TRBD1 or TRBD2 (6 bases each). The CDR3 is made up of 16 amino acids. CDR1 is SGHRS, CDR2 YFSETQ, per germline. V was trimmed by 3 bases and J by 13 bases, leaving 26 bases between them. CDR3 DNA: TGCGCCAGCAGCTCCGGGGGCCCGACCCAAGCCCTTGATCAGTTCTTC. Amino acids: CASSSGGPTQALDQFF.